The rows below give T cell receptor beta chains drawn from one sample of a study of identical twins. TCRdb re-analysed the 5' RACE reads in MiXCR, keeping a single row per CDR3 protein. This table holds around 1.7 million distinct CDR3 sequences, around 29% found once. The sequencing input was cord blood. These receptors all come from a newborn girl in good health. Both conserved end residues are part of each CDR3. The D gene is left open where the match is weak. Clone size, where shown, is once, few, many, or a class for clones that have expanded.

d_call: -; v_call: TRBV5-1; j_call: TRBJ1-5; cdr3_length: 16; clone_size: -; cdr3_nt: TGCGCCAGCAGCGCCGGTGGGTTGTCAGCCAATCAGCCCCAGCATTTT; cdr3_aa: CASSAGGLSANQPQHF
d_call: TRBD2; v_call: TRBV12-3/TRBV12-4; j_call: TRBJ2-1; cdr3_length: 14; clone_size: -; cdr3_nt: TGTGCCAGCAGGTATAGCGGGGGGGCGAATGGGCAGTTCTTC; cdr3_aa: CASRYSGGANGQFF
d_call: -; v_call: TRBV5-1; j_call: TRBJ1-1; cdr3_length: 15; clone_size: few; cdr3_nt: TGCGCCAGCAGCTTTGCTACACAGGTGAACACTGAAGCTTTCTTT; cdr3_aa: CASSFATQVNTEAFF
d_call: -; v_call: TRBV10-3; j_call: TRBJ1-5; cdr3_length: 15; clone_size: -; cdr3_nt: TGTGCCATCAGTGATCGAGCCTCAGGGGATCAGCCCCAGCATTTT; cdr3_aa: CAISDRASGDQPQHF
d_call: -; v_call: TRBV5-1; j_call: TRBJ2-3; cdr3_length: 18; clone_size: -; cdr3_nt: TGCGCCAGCAGCTCGCGCTTCGGTTGGGCTAGTAATACAGATACGCAGTATTTT; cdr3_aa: CASSSRFGWASNTDTQYF
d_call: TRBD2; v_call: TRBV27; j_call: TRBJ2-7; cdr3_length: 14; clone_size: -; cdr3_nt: TGTGCCAGCAGGGGGACTAGCGGGGCTAACGAGCAGTACTTC; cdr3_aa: CASRGTSGANEQYF
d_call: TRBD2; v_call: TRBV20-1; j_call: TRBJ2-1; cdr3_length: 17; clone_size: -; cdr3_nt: TGCAGTTCTACTTCGGGACTAGCGGGGGGGTCGTACAATGAGCAGTTCTTC; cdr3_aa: CSSTSGLAGGSYNEQFF
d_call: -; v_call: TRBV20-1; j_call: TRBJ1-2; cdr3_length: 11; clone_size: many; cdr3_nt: TGCAGTGCTAGCGGGACCTATGGCTACACCTTC; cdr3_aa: CSASGTYGYTF
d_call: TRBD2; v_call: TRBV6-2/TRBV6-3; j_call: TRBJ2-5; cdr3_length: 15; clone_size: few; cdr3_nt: TGTGCCAGCAGTCATCCTCGGACTAGCAGGGAGACCCAGTACTTC; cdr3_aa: CASSHPRTSRETQYF
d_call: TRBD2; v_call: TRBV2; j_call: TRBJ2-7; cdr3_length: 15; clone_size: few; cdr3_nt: TGTGCCAGCAACGGACTAGCGGGGAGTAACTACGAGCAGTACTTC; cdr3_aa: CASNGLAGSNYEQYF
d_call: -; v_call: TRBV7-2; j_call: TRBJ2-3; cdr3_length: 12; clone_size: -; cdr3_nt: TGTGCCAGCAGCTCTTACACAGATGCGCAGTATTTT; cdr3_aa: CASSSYTDAQYF